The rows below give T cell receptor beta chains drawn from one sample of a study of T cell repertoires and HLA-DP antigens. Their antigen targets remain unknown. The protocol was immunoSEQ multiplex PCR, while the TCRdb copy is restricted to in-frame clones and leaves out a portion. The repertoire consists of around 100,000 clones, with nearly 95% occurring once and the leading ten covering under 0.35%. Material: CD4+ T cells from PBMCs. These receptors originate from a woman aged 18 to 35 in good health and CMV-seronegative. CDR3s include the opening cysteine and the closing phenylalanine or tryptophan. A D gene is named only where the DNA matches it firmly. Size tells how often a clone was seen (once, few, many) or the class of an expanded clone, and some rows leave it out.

DNA: TGTGCCAGCAGCTTTGGATCGGTGAACACTGAAGCTTTCTTT
CDR3: CASSFGSVNTEAFF
size: -
D: -
J: TRBJ1-1
V: TRBV7-9

DNA: TGTGCCAGCAAGTTAGGGGTAACTGAAGCTTTCTTT
CDR3: CASKLGVTEAFF
size: -
D: -
J: TRBJ1-1
V: TRBV28

DNA: TGTGCCAGCTCACACGGACGGTCCTACGAGCAGTACTTC
CDR3: CASSHGRSYEQYF
size: -
D: -
J: TRBJ2-7
V: TRBV18

DNA: TGTGCCAGCAGTGGCGACCTACGGGGTGAGCAGTTCTTC
CDR3: CASSGDLRGEQFF
size: -
D: -
J: TRBJ2-1
V: TRBV6-4

DNA: TGTGCCAGCAGCTTCGCGGACAGGGGGCGCGCATATGGCTACACCTTC
CDR3: CASSFADRGRAYGYTF
size: -
D: TRBD1
J: TRBJ1-2
V: TRBV11-2

DNA: TGTGCCAGCAGCTTAGGACTGATACCGAACACCGGGGAGCTGTTTTTT
CDR3: CASSLGLIPNTGELFF
size: -
D: -
J: TRBJ2-2
V: TRBV11-2

DNA: TGTGCCAGCAGTAGCCGGGACAGGGGCTCCTACGAGCAGTACTTC
CDR3: CASSSRDRGSYEQYF
size: -
D: TRBD1
J: TRBJ2-7
V: TRBV6-1

DNA: TGCGCCAGCAGCCAAGTAGCCGGTCCCCCTTTAGCTTTCTTT
CDR3: CASSQVAGPPLAFF
size: -
D: -
J: TRBJ1-1
V: TRBV4-1

DNA: TGTGCCAGCACCAGAGGCCGCACAGATACGCAGTATTTT
CDR3: CASTRGRTDTQYF
size: -
D: -
J: TRBJ2-3
V: TRBV6-1

DNA: TGTGCCAGCAGCCCGCCCGGGACAGGGATCGAGACCCAGTACTTC
CDR3: CASSPPGTGIETQYF
size: -
D: TRBD1
J: TRBJ2-5
V: TRBV2

DNA: TGCGCCAGCAGCCAAGGCGAAGCGGGAGGGACCTACGAGCAGTACTTC
CDR3: CASSQGEAGGTYEQYF
size: -
D: TRBD2
J: TRBJ2-7
V: TRBV4-1

DNA: TGTGCCAGCAGGGCGACTAGCGGGGAATCCGGGGAGCTGTTTTTT
CDR3: CASRATSGESGELFF
size: few
D: TRBD2
J: TRBJ2-2
V: TRBV2

DNA: TGTGCCAGCTCACCAGTAGTGGAAAAACTGTTTTTT
CDR3: CASSPVVEKLFF
size: -
D: -
J: TRBJ1-4
V: TRBV18

DNA: TGTGCCAGCAGTTACGATGAGGTTAACACTGAAGCTTTCTTT
CDR3: CASSYDEVNTEAFF
size: -
D: -
J: TRBJ1-1
V: TRBV6-6

DNA: TGTGCCAGCAGTTCCCCGATCCGCAATGAGCAGTTCTTC
CDR3: CASSSPIRNEQFF
size: -
D: -
J: TRBJ2-1
V: TRBV28

DNA: TGTGCCAGCAGCTTAAGGGTCGACAATGAGCAGTTCTTC
CDR3: CASSLRVDNEQFF
size: -
D: -
J: TRBJ2-1
V: TRBV7-3

DNA: TGTGCCAGCAGCCAGACAGGGAATGCTAATGAAAAACTGTTTTTT
CDR3: CASSQTGNANEKLFF
size: -
D: TRBD1
J: TRBJ1-4
V: TRBV7-3

DNA: TGTGCCAGCAGCCCGGTCGGGGGAGAGACCCAGTACTTC
CDR3: CASSPVGGETQYF
size: -
D: -
J: TRBJ2-5
V: TRBV7-2

DNA: TGTGCCAGCAGTGCCCGACTAGGGTCCTACAATGAGCAGTTCTTC
CDR3: CASSARLGSYNEQFF
size: -
D: -
J: TRBJ2-1
V: TRBV27

DNA: TGTGCCAGCAGCCTCCCGGGACAGGGGTCAGATACGCAGTATTTT
CDR3: CASSLPGQGSDTQYF
size: -
D: TRBD1
J: TRBJ2-3
V: TRBV4-2

DNA: TGTGCCAGCAGTGGTCAGGGACAGATGAACACTGAAGCTTTCTTT
CDR3: CASSGQGQMNTEAFF
size: -
D: TRBD1
J: TRBJ1-1
V: TRBV6-5

DNA: TGTGCCTCATCCCGGGACGGTTCCTACGAGCAGTACTTC
CDR3: CASSRDGSYEQYF
size: -
D: -
J: TRBJ2-7
V: TRBV11-2

DNA: TGTGCCAGCAGTCAGGGGGATCTAGGAGAGACCCAGTACTTC
CDR3: CASSQGDLGETQYF
size: -
D: TRBD1
J: TRBJ2-5
V: TRBV19

DNA: TGTGCCAGTAGTATGGTGTCGGTGGGCGGCACTGAAGCTTTCTTT
CDR3: CASSMVSVGGTEAFF
size: -
D: -
J: TRBJ1-1
V: TRBV19

DNA: TGTGCCAGCAGCTCCGTTCCTTCCTACAATGAGCAGTTCTTC
CDR3: CASSSVPSYNEQFF
size: -
D: -
J: TRBJ2-1
V: TRBV5-4

DNA: TGTGCCAGCAGTGAGTTGGCAGCCAAAAACATTCAGTACTTC
CDR3: CASSELAAKNIQYF
size: -
D: -
J: TRBJ2-4
V: TRBV2

DNA: TGTGCTAGGGGAGGGGGCCCATCTGGGGCCAACGTCCTGACTTTC
CDR3: CARGGGPSGANVLTF
size: -
D: -
J: TRBJ2-6
V: TRBV12-5

DNA: TGCAGCGTCGGACAGGGGGCGGGGGAGACCCAGTACTTC
CDR3: CSVGQGAGETQYF
size: -
D: TRBD1
J: TRBJ2-5
V: TRBV29-1

DNA: TGTGCCAGCTCACCAGGGGCAGGCGCTGAGGCCCAGTACTTC
CDR3: CASSPGAGAEAQYF
size: -
D: -
J: TRBJ2-5
V: TRBV18

DNA: TGTGCCAGCAGCCCGACGGGACACCATCAAGAGACCCAGTACTTC
CDR3: CASSPTGHHQETQYF
size: -
D: -
J: TRBJ2-5
V: TRBV7-2

DNA: TGCGCCAGCAGCCTACGGACTAGCGGGAGTCTTCGGGAGACCCAGTACTTC
CDR3: CASSLRTSGSLRETQYF
size: -
D: TRBD2
J: TRBJ2-5
V: TRBV5-1

DNA: TGCGCCAGCAGTGAGGCGAGCGGCTATGGCTACACCTTC
CDR3: CASSEASGYGYTF
size: -
D: -
J: TRBJ1-2
V: TRBV10-1

DNA: TGTGCCAGCAGCTTAGGGGACAGCCCTTACAATGAGCAGTTCTTC
CDR3: CASSLGDSPYNEQFF
size: -
D: TRBD1
J: TRBJ2-1
V: TRBV11-2

DNA: TGTGCTAGTGGTTTGGGCCGGGGGAAGACTAGCGGGAACGGTACAGATACGCAGTATTTT
CDR3: CASGLGRGKTSGNGTDTQYF
size: -
D: TRBD2
J: TRBJ2-3
V: TRBV12-5

DNA: TGTGCCAGCAGCATGACAGATACGCAGTATTTT
CDR3: CASSMTDTQYF
size: -
D: -
J: TRBJ2-3
V: TRBV5-5

DNA: TGTGCCAGCAGCTTAGCCGGCCCTTACAATGAGCAGTTCTTC
CDR3: CASSLAGPYNEQFF
size: -
D: -
J: TRBJ2-1
V: TRBV7-2

DNA: TGTGCCAGCTCAGCCACAGGGGTTGAAAAACTGTTTTTT
CDR3: CASSATGVEKLFF
size: -
D: TRBD1
J: TRBJ1-4
V: TRBV18

DNA: TGTGCCAGCAGTCCCCAGGGACAGGGGAATCAGCCCCAGCATTTT
CDR3: CASSPQGQGNQPQHF
size: -
D: TRBD1
J: TRBJ1-5
V: TRBV28

DNA: TGTGCCAGCAGTCTCGGACTAGCGCCTGATACGCAGTATTTT
CDR3: CASSLGLAPDTQYF
size: few
D: TRBD2
J: TRBJ2-3
V: TRBV6-1

DNA: TGTGCCAGCAGTGAGGCACCTAGGTCGGGCAATCAGCCCCAGCATTTT
CDR3: CASSEAPRSGNQPQHF
size: -
D: -
J: TRBJ1-5
V: TRBV6-1

DNA: TGTGCCAGCAGCTTCGAGGCGAAAGCTAACTATGGCTACACCTTC
CDR3: CASSFEAKANYGYTF
size: -
D: -
J: TRBJ1-2
V: TRBV11-1

DNA: TGTGCCAGCAGTTACAAGGGTGGAAACACCATATATTTT
CDR3: CASSYKGGNTIYF
size: few
D: -
J: TRBJ1-3
V: TRBV27

DNA: TGTGCCAGCAGTGATGCGGGGGACAACACCGGGGAGCTGTTTTTT
CDR3: CASSDAGDNTGELFF
size: -
D: TRBD2
J: TRBJ2-2
V: TRBV25-1

DNA: TGTGCCAGCAGTCGACAGGTAGATACGCAGTATTTT
CDR3: CASSRQVDTQYF
size: -
D: -
J: TRBJ2-3
V: TRBV2

DNA: TGCGCCAGCAGCAGGGACCCCCTGGGCACAGATACGCAGTATTTT
CDR3: CASSRDPLGTDTQYF
size: -
D: -
J: TRBJ2-3
V: TRBV5-1

DNA: TGTGCCAGCAGCAGCCTTTGGGACAGGGGGCTAAGGAACTATGGCTACACCTTC
CDR3: CASSSLWDRGLRNYGYTF
size: -
D: TRBD1
J: TRBJ1-2
V: TRBV5-4

DNA: TGCGCCAGCACCTACAGGACAGGTTCCTACAATGAGCAGTTCTTC
CDR3: CASTYRTGSYNEQFF
size: -
D: TRBD1
J: TRBJ2-1
V: TRBV5-1

DNA: TGCGCCAGCAGCTTCTCGGGGGGCCAAGGGAATGAGCAGTTCTTC
CDR3: CASSFSGGQGNEQFF
size: once
D: -
J: TRBJ2-1
V: TRBV5-1

DNA: TGTGCCAGCAGCTTAGGGGTAAATCAGCCCCAGCATTTT
CDR3: CASSLGVNQPQHF
size: medium-sized
D: -
J: TRBJ1-5
V: TRBV11-1

DNA: TGCGCCAGCAGCCGAGGACTAGCGGGAGGGACCTCCTATGAGCAGTTCTTC
CDR3: CASSRGLAGGTSYEQFF
size: -
D: TRBD2
J: TRBJ2-1
V: TRBV4-1

DNA: TGTGCCAGCAGTTTCCGGCAGGGTAGCTACGAGCAGTACTTC
CDR3: CASSFRQGSYEQYF
size: -
D: -
J: TRBJ2-7
V: TRBV27

DNA: TGTGCCAGCAGTGACCAAGCGGGCTCCTACAATGAGCAGTTCTTC
CDR3: CASSDQAGSYNEQFF
size: -
D: -
J: TRBJ2-1
V: TRBV6-4

DNA: TGTGCCAGCAGCTTTTGGAAGGGACTAGTGAAAAACATTCAGTACTTC
CDR3: CASSFWKGLVKNIQYF
size: -
D: TRBD2
J: TRBJ2-4
V: TRBV5-6

DNA: TGTGCCAGCAGCTTAGCCGGGGGTAGCGGGAGGGCCAACAATGAGCAGTTCTTC
CDR3: CASSLAGGSGRANNEQFF
size: -
D: TRBD2
J: TRBJ2-1
V: TRBV11-2

DNA: TGTGCCAGCTCAACCTCAGCCCCGCATTTT
CDR3: CASSTSAPHF
size: -
D: -
J: TRBJ1-5
V: TRBV18

DNA: TGTGCCAGCAGTGGAGGATACTACAATGAGCAGTTCTTC
CDR3: CASSGGYYNEQFF
size: -
D: -
J: TRBJ2-1
V: TRBV2

DNA: TGTGCCAGCAGTCCGTTCGGGAGAAGGGGGTCGGATACGCAGTATTTT
CDR3: CASSPFGRRGSDTQYF
size: -
D: -
J: TRBJ2-3
V: TRBV2

DNA: TGTGCCAGCAGCAGGGACAGGGCAGGTGGCTACACCTTC
CDR3: CASSRDRAGGYTF
size: -
D: TRBD1
J: TRBJ1-2
V: TRBV6-1

DNA: TGTGCCAGCAGTTTAAGGGTTCCCTACGAGCAGTACTTC
CDR3: CASSLRVPYEQYF
size: -
D: -
J: TRBJ2-7
V: TRBV28

DNA: TGTGCCAGCAGTCCGAAGACAGGGGTTGACACTGAAGCTTTCTTT
CDR3: CASSPKTGVDTEAFF
size: -
D: TRBD1
J: TRBJ1-1
V: TRBV27